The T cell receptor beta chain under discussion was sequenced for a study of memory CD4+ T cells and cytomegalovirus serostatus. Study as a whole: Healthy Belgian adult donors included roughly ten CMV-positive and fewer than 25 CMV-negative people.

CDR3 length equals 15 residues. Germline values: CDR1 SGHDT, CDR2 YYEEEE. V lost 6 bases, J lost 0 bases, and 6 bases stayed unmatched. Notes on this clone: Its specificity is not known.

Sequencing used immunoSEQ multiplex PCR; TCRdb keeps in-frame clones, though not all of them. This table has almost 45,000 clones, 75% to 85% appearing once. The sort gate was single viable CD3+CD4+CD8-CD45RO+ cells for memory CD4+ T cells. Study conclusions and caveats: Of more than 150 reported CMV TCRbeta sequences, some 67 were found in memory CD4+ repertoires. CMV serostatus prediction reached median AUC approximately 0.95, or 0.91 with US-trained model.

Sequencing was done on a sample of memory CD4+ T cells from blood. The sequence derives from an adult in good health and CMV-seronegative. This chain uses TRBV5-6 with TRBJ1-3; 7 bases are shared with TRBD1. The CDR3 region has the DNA TGTGCCAGCACTGCCTGGACAGGCTCTGGAAACACCATATATTTT. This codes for CASTAWTGSGNTIYF.